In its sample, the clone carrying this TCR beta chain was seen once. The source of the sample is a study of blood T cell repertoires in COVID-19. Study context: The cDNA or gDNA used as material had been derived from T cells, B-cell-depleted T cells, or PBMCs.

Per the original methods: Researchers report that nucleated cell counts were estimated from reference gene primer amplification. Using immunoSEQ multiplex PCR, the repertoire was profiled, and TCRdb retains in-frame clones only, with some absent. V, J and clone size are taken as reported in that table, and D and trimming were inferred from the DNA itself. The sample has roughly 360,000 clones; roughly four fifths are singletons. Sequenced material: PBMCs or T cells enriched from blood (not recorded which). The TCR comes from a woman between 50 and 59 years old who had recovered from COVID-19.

The CDR3 spells CATSRDYQGTNTGELFF. The CDR3 DNA follows: TGTGCCACCAGCAGAGATTATCAGGGGACGAACACCGGGGAGCTGTTTTTT. The chain carries TRBV15 and TRBJ2-2, with TRBD1 as a possible D gene (6 bases). V was cut by 0 bases and J by 0 bases, with 11 bases left in between. The CDR3 has 17 residues. Germline lookup yields CDR1 LNHNV and CDR2 YYDKDF (reference sequence).